This TCR beta chain originates from a study of blood T cell repertoires in COVID-19. Study-wide background: COVID-19 samples, acute and convalescent, were from the United States, Italy and Spain. In each case, the material was cDNA or gDNA derived from T cells, B-cell-depleted T cells, or PBMCs.

Trimming left V 4 bases short and J 1 base short, with 11 bases between. Per germline, CDR1 LNHDA and CDR2 SQIVND (reference sequence). This CDR3 has 15 amino acids. As originally analysed: Researchers report that nucleated cell counts were estimated from reference gene primer amplification. Repertoires were generated with immunoSEQ multiplex PCR, while TCRdb's copy carries only in-frame clones and drops some. V and J calls and clone size are copied from that table; D and trimming were computed from the DNA. The sample holds 20,000 to 25,000 clones, over 75% seen once. The clonotype comes from a woman of 80 years or more with acute or convalescent COVID-19. The rearrangement uses TRBV19 and TRBJ1-3, with unresolved D. Material for sequencing was peripheral blood. The CDR3 reads CASSRRDQSGNTIYF. The CDR3 DNA follows: TGTGCCAGTAGTAGGAGGGATCAATCTGGAAACACCATATATTTT.